A selection of T cell receptor beta chains follows, all from one sample in a study of T cell changes during pregnancy in multiple sclerosis. Generated by immunoSEQ multiplex PCR, the TCRdb table keeps only in-frame clones and is missing some. The sample lists roughly 46,000 clones, roughly 80% occurring once. This specimen consisted of CD4+ T cells from peripheral blood mononuclear cells, obtained before pregnancy. The receptors stem from a female donor with multiple sclerosis, enrolled in a pregnancy study. The CDR3 runs from the conserved cysteine through the conserved F or W. The D gene is left open where the match is weak. A row's size may be missing; if present it is once, few, many or a size class.

clone_size: -
j_call: TRBJ1-1
v_call: TRBV6-5
d_call: -
cdr3_nt: TGTGCCAGCACCTGGGACACGGGAACTGAAGCTTTCTTT
cdr3_aa: CASTWDTGTEAFF

clone_size: -
j_call: TRBJ1-2
v_call: TRBV5-4
d_call: -
cdr3_nt: TGTGCCAGCAGCTTGGGTACAGGAAGGGATGGCTACACCTTC
cdr3_aa: CASSLGTGRDGYTF

clone_size: -
j_call: TRBJ2-1
v_call: TRBV2
d_call: TRBD2
cdr3_nt: TGTGCCAGCATCCTAGCGGCATACAATGAGCAGTTCTTC
cdr3_aa: CASILAAYNEQFF

clone_size: -
j_call: TRBJ2-7
v_call: TRBV7-9
d_call: TRBD1
cdr3_nt: TGTGCCAGCAGTAAAGCCCCGGGACAGGGAACCTACGAGCAGTACTTC
cdr3_aa: CASSKAPGQGTYEQYF

clone_size: -
j_call: TRBJ2-1
v_call: TRBV30
d_call: -
cdr3_nt: TGTGCCTGGAGTGTATGGGGAGGATCGGATGAGCAGTTCTTC
cdr3_aa: CAWSVWGGSDEQFF

clone_size: once
j_call: TRBJ1-6
v_call: TRBV6-1
d_call: -
cdr3_nt: TGTGCCAGCAGTGATGGGGCAGGGCTTGCTTCACCCCTCCACTTT
cdr3_aa: CASSDGAGLASPLHF

clone_size: once
j_call: TRBJ1-6
v_call: TRBV14
d_call: -
cdr3_nt: TGTGCCAGCAGCCCCTGGGGAGGTCCTGATAATTCACCCCTCCACTTT
cdr3_aa: CASSPWGGPDNSPLHF

clone_size: -
j_call: TRBJ1-6
v_call: TRBV6-5
d_call: TRBD1
cdr3_nt: TGTGCCAGCAGTTACTCCGGGACAGGGGGTTCACCCCTCCACTTT
cdr3_aa: CASSYSGTGGSPLHF

clone_size: -
j_call: TRBJ2-6
v_call: TRBV6-1
d_call: -
cdr3_nt: TGTGCCAGCAGTGAAGACAGCTCTGGGGCCAACGTCCTGACTTTC
cdr3_aa: CASSEDSSGANVLTF

clone_size: once
j_call: TRBJ2-1
v_call: TRBV10-3
d_call: TRBD2
cdr3_nt: TGTGCCATCAGTGAGGGGACTAGCGGGAACTACAATGAGCAGTTCTTC
cdr3_aa: CAISEGTSGNYNEQFF

clone_size: few
j_call: TRBJ1-2
v_call: TRBV4-1
d_call: -
cdr3_nt: TGCGCCAGCAGCCCCTTGGGGGGAGTGGGCATGAGTTATGGCTACACCTTC
cdr3_aa: CASSPLGGVGMSYGYTF

clone_size: many
j_call: TRBJ2-7
v_call: TRBV6-6
d_call: -
cdr3_nt: TGTGCCAGCAGCCTCGGACAGTACTCCTACGAGCAGTACTTC
cdr3_aa: CASSLGQYSYEQYF

clone_size: once
j_call: TRBJ1-4
v_call: TRBV5-8
d_call: -
cdr3_nt: TGTGCCAGCAGCTTGGCTAACCTCTATAATGAAAAACTGTTTTTT
cdr3_aa: CASSLANLYNEKLFF

clone_size: -
j_call: TRBJ2-5
v_call: TRBV25-1
d_call: -
cdr3_nt: TGTGCCAGCAGTGCCCTTCTCGTTAGGGGAGAGACCCAGTACTTC
cdr3_aa: CASSALLVRGETQYF

clone_size: -
j_call: TRBJ2-5
v_call: TRBV6-6
d_call: -
cdr3_nt: TGTGCCAGCAGTTACTACAGGGACCAAGAGACCCAGTACTTC
cdr3_aa: CASSYYRDQETQYF

clone_size: -
j_call: TRBJ2-5
v_call: TRBV5-1
d_call: -
cdr3_nt: TGCGCCAGCAGCTCGGCAAGGGGACAAGAGACCCAGTACTTC
cdr3_aa: CASSSARGQETQYF

clone_size: -
j_call: TRBJ1-2
v_call: TRBV6-6
d_call: TRBD1
cdr3_nt: TGTGCCAGCAGTCGCACAGGGGCCGGCTACACCTTC
cdr3_aa: CASSRTGAGYTF

clone_size: -
j_call: TRBJ2-5
v_call: TRBV7-6
d_call: -
cdr3_nt: TGTGCCAGCAGCTTAGGACATCAAGTGACCCAGTACTTC
cdr3_aa: CASSLGHQVTQYF

clone_size: -
j_call: TRBJ2-7
v_call: TRBV7-2
d_call: -
cdr3_nt: TGTGCCAGCAGCTCGCCCCCCGGGAGCTTACCCTCCTTT
cdr3_aa: CASSSPPGSLPSF

clone_size: few
j_call: TRBJ1-1
v_call: TRBV5-1
d_call: TRBD1
cdr3_nt: TGCGCCAGCAGCCTCATGCAGGGGGTACCTGAAGCTTTCTTT
cdr3_aa: CASSLMQGVPEAFF

clone_size: -
j_call: TRBJ2-3
v_call: TRBV23-1
d_call: TRBD2
cdr3_nt: TGCGCCAGCAGTCAATCAAAGCTAGCGGGAGGGCCTGGGACGCAGTATTTT
cdr3_aa: CASSQSKLAGGPGTQYF

clone_size: -
j_call: TRBJ2-3
v_call: TRBV7-2
d_call: TRBD1
cdr3_nt: TGTGCCAGCAGCTTAGGGAGGGGGACAGGGACAGATACGCAGTATTTT
cdr3_aa: CASSLGRGTGTDTQYF

clone_size: -
j_call: TRBJ1-1
v_call: TRBV19
d_call: -
cdr3_nt: TGTGCCAGTAGTATCCATGCGAATTCGAACACTGAAGCTTTCTTT
cdr3_aa: CASSIHANSNTEAFF

clone_size: -
j_call: TRBJ1-2
v_call: TRBV5-1
d_call: -
cdr3_nt: TGCGCCAGCAGCCCCGTAGGGGTCGGCTACACCTTC
cdr3_aa: CASSPVGVGYTF

clone_size: -
j_call: TRBJ1-1
v_call: TRBV5-1
d_call: TRBD1
cdr3_nt: TGCGCCAGCAGCGGTGGGACAGATGATCCCATGAACACTGAAGCTTTCTTT
cdr3_aa: CASSGGTDDPMNTEAFF

clone_size: -
j_call: TRBJ2-3
v_call: TRBV27
d_call: -
cdr3_nt: TGTGCCAGCAGTACCTACAGCACAGATACGCAGTATTTT
cdr3_aa: CASSTYSTDTQYF

clone_size: -
j_call: TRBJ2-7
v_call: TRBV7-2
d_call: TRBD1
cdr3_nt: TGTGCCAGCAGCTTAGGGGGACAGGGGCCTAGCTCCTACGAGCAGTACTTC
cdr3_aa: CASSLGGQGPSSYEQYF

clone_size: -
j_call: TRBJ1-1
v_call: TRBV11-1
d_call: -
cdr3_nt: TGTGCCAGCAGCTTATCGGGATACGGGAACACTGAAGCTTTCTTT
cdr3_aa: CASSLSGYGNTEAFF

clone_size: -
j_call: TRBJ2-7
v_call: TRBV5-4
d_call: TRBD2
cdr3_nt: TGTGCCAGCAGCTTGAGCTCGCTAGCGGGACGCGAGCAGTACTTC
cdr3_aa: CASSLSSLAGREQYF

clone_size: once
j_call: TRBJ2-1
v_call: TRBV14
d_call: TRBD2
cdr3_nt: TGTGCCAGCAGCCAAGATTGGGGGGGTGGCAATGAGCAGTTCTTC
cdr3_aa: CASSQDWGGGNEQFF

clone_size: once
j_call: TRBJ1-4
v_call: TRBV19
d_call: TRBD1
cdr3_nt: TGTGCCAGTAGTACCCGACAGGGATCAACTAATGAAAAACTGTTTTTT
cdr3_aa: CASSTRQGSTNEKLFF

clone_size: -
j_call: TRBJ1-6
v_call: TRBV27
d_call: TRBD1
cdr3_nt: TGTGCCAGCAGTTATAGGGGGCTGCGGGATTCACCCCTCCACTTT
cdr3_aa: CASSYRGLRDSPLHF

clone_size: -
j_call: TRBJ2-2
v_call: TRBV4-1
d_call: TRBD1
cdr3_nt: TGCGCCAGCAGCCAAGGGACAGGGTTTAACACCGGGGAGCTGTTTTTT
cdr3_aa: CASSQGTGFNTGELFF

clone_size: -
j_call: TRBJ1-4
v_call: TRBV9
d_call: -
cdr3_nt: TGTGCCAGCAGCGTGAGGCCTCAGGGTGGTAATGAAAAACTGTTTTTT
cdr3_aa: CASSVRPQGGNEKLFF

clone_size: -
j_call: TRBJ1-1
v_call: TRBV5-5
d_call: -
cdr3_nt: TGTGCCAGCACCTCGCGGGGCAGCTTGAACACTGAAGCTTTCTTT
cdr3_aa: CASTSRGSLNTEAFF

clone_size: -
j_call: TRBJ2-1
v_call: TRBV11-2
d_call: TRBD2
cdr3_nt: TGTGCCAGCAGCTCGAGCGGGGGGAATGAGCAGTTCTTC
cdr3_aa: CASSSSGGNEQFF

clone_size: -
j_call: TRBJ2-1
v_call: TRBV19
d_call: TRBD2
cdr3_nt: TGTGCCAGTAGTATCGGACTAGCGGGAGGGTCCTCCTACAATGAGCAGTTCTTC
cdr3_aa: CASSIGLAGGSSYNEQFF

clone_size: -
j_call: TRBJ1-3
v_call: TRBV23-1
d_call: TRBD1
cdr3_nt: TGCGCCAGCAGTCCTACAGGGGACGGAAACACCATATATTTT
cdr3_aa: CASSPTGDGNTIYF

clone_size: -
j_call: TRBJ1-2
v_call: TRBV10-3
d_call: -
cdr3_nt: TGTGCCATCATCGGTGGCTACACCTTC
cdr3_aa: CAIIGGYTF

clone_size: -
j_call: TRBJ1-6
v_call: TRBV27
d_call: -
cdr3_nt: TGTGCCAGCAGCCTCTGGGGGCTGACCTATAATTCACCCCTCCACTTT
cdr3_aa: CASSLWGLTYNSPLHF

clone_size: -
j_call: TRBJ1-3
v_call: TRBV10-3
d_call: -
cdr3_nt: TGTGCCATCAGTGATTACTCTGGAAACACCATATATTTT
cdr3_aa: CAISDYSGNTIYF

clone_size: once
j_call: TRBJ2-3
v_call: TRBV2
d_call: TRBD2
cdr3_nt: TGTGCCAGCAGTATACTAGCGGGGGCGGGAGATACGCAGTATTTT
cdr3_aa: CASSILAGAGDTQYF

clone_size: -
j_call: TRBJ1-2
v_call: TRBV5-1
d_call: TRBD1
cdr3_nt: TGCGCCAGCAGGGTTCGAGGGGGCGCGGACTATGGCTACACCTTC
cdr3_aa: CASRVRGGADYGYTF

clone_size: -
j_call: TRBJ2-2
v_call: TRBV6-5
d_call: TRBD2
cdr3_nt: TGTGCCAGCAGTTCAAGCGGGGACACCGGGGAGCTGTTTTTT
cdr3_aa: CASSSSGDTGELFF

clone_size: -
j_call: TRBJ2-7
v_call: TRBV6-5
d_call: -
cdr3_nt: TGTGCCAGCAGAGGATCAAGGAGCTCCTACGAGCAGTACTTC
cdr3_aa: CASRGSRSSYEQYF

clone_size: -
j_call: TRBJ2-3
v_call: TRBV10-3
d_call: TRBD2
cdr3_nt: TGTGCCATCAAGAAGGCGGGAGGACCCACAGATACGCAGTATTTT
cdr3_aa: CAIKKAGGPTDTQYF

clone_size: -
j_call: TRBJ2-3
v_call: TRBV7-9
d_call: -
cdr3_nt: TGTGCCATCTCACGCGGGCTTGAGGCAGATACGCAGTATTTT
cdr3_aa: CAISRGLEADTQYF

clone_size: -
j_call: TRBJ1-2
v_call: TRBV12-5
d_call: -
cdr3_nt: TGTGCTAGTGGTTTGGTACCAACATATAACTATGGCTACACCTTC
cdr3_aa: CASGLVPTYNYGYTF

clone_size: once
j_call: TRBJ2-7
v_call: TRBV4-3
d_call: -
cdr3_nt: TGCGCCAGCAGCCAAGGGCAAAGGGGTAGCTCCTACGAGCAGTACTTC
cdr3_aa: CASSQGQRGSSYEQYF

clone_size: -
j_call: TRBJ2-1
v_call: TRBV4-1
d_call: -
cdr3_nt: TGCGCCAGCAGCCAAGACCCACAGGGCTCCTACAATGAGCAGTTCTTC
cdr3_aa: CASSQDPQGSYNEQFF

clone_size: -
j_call: TRBJ2-2
v_call: TRBV6-1
d_call: -
cdr3_nt: TGTGCCAGCAGTGAAGGGAATAGCCCCGGGGAGCTGTTTTTT
cdr3_aa: CASSEGNSPGELFF

clone_size: few
j_call: TRBJ1-2
v_call: TRBV7-9
d_call: -
cdr3_nt: TGTGCCAGCAGCTTAGACGGGGGATCGGTGGGAACCTTC
cdr3_aa: CASSLDGGSVGTF

clone_size: -
j_call: TRBJ1-5
v_call: TRBV7-2
d_call: TRBD1
cdr3_nt: TGTGCCAGCAGCTCGGGACAGAGCGTCGGACAGCCCCAGCATTTT
cdr3_aa: CASSSGQSVGQPQHF

clone_size: -
j_call: TRBJ2-5
v_call: TRBV7-6
d_call: TRBD1
cdr3_nt: TGTGCCAGCAGCCTAGACAGGGTAGAGACCCAGTACTTC
cdr3_aa: CASSLDRVETQYF

clone_size: -
j_call: TRBJ1-1
v_call: TRBV11-3
d_call: -
cdr3_nt: TGTGCCAGCAGCCTAGGAGTCGGGGGAAACACTGAAGCTTTCTTT
cdr3_aa: CASSLGVGGNTEAFF

clone_size: -
j_call: TRBJ2-1
v_call: TRBV19
d_call: TRBD2
cdr3_nt: TGTGCCACTCACAAGCGGGAGGGGACATACAATGAGCAGTTCTTC
cdr3_aa: CATHKREGTYNEQFF

clone_size: -
j_call: TRBJ1-5
v_call: TRBV19
d_call: TRBD1
cdr3_nt: TGTGCCAGTAGCACCGACAGGGTATCGAGCAATCAGCCCCAGCATTTT
cdr3_aa: CASSTDRVSSNQPQHF

clone_size: -
j_call: TRBJ2-7
v_call: TRBV19
d_call: -
cdr3_nt: TGTGCCAGTAGTATAGATGCCTCCCGGACAGCCTCCTACGAGCAGTACTTC
cdr3_aa: CASSIDASRTASYEQYF

clone_size: -
j_call: TRBJ2-7
v_call: TRBV30
d_call: -
cdr3_nt: TGTGCCTGGAGTGTATTCTCCGGGAACTACGAGCAGTACTTC
cdr3_aa: CAWSVFSGNYEQYF